The 30 T cell receptor beta chains listed next were all sequenced from one sample in a study of CXCR3-negative and CXCR3-positive naive CD8 T cells. General observations from the study: Against CXCR3-negative naive cells, CXCR3-positive naive cells showed more hydrophobic TRB CDR3s.

The TRB libraries of cDNA were built by UMI-labeled 5' RACE. TCRdb reprocessed the 5' RACE reads, with one entry per CDR3 protein and no DNA. The listing records some 120,000 distinct CDR3 sequences. What these receptors recognize is not known. Sequencing used naive CXCR3+ CD8+ T cells from blood. Subset of the sample: CD45RO-CCR7+CD27+CD95- naive CD8+ T cells expressing CXCR3 (TNR3+). All receptors derive from a human donor in good health. Some clones in this sample may be carry-over from other donors' samples.

This chain connects TRBV2 to TRBJ2-7; with no DNA, the TCRdb D assignment of TRBD1 cannot be verified. Germline V gene data show CDR1 as SNHLY and CDR2 as FYNNEI. The CDR3 loop spans 13 amino acids. The CDR3 sequence: CASWDSLSGEQYF.

The V gene is TRBV5-6, the J gene TRBJ1-5; the TCRdb call, TRBD1, lacks DNA for checking. The germline CDR1 and CDR2 sequences are SGHDT and YYEEEE. The CDR3 has 16 amino acids. The CDR3: CASSLRRDIRNQPQHF.

The chain links TRBV28 to TRBJ2-7. Germline CDR1 MDHEN, CDR2 SYDVKM. The CDR3 consists of 12 residues. CDR3 protein: CASSRDPYEQYF.

V gene TRBV20-1 combines with J gene TRBJ2-1; the TRBD2 assignment by TCRdb is unverifiable without DNA. Per germline, CDR1 DFQATT and CDR2 SNEGSKA (reference sequence). This CDR3 contains 16 residues. The CDR3 region is CSARDGASGGYNEQFF.

The chain carries TRBV29-1 and TRBJ2-7; TCRdb's D gene call, TRBD1, goes unchecked for lack of DNA. The CDR3 contains 14 residues. Per the germline V gene, CDR1 is SQVTM and CDR2 is ANQGSEA. The CDR3: CSVESRDSTYEQYF.

The rearrangement uses TRBV6-2 or TRBV6-3 and TRBJ2-1; TCRdb indicates TRBD2, and absent DNA this call remains unverified. The CDR3 is 13 amino acids. From germline, CDR1 is MNHEY and CDR2 SVGEGT. CDR3 amino acids: CASSLSGGYEQFF.

The V gene is TRBV4-3, the J gene TRBJ2-1; with no DNA, the TCRdb D assignment of TRBD1 cannot be verified. Germline CDR1 reads LGHNA; CDR2 reads YSLEER. The CDR3 extends over 16 amino acids. CDR3: CASSHLGGTAYNEQFF.

This chain links TRBV5-6 with TRBJ2-2; TCRdb selects TRBD1, and the lack of DNA leaves this call unchecked. Germline V gene lookup returns CDR1 SGHDT and CDR2 YYEEEE. The CDR3 totals 13 residues. CDR3 amino acids: CASSLGGAGELFF.

The rearrangement uses TRBV7-2 and TRBJ2-5. Germline V lookup: CDR1 SGHTA, CDR2 FQGNSA. CDR3 length: 11 residues. The CDR3 is CASSPRETQYF.

CDR3 residues: CASSPDRAPTGELFF. J is TRBJ2-2 and V is TRBV7-3; TCRdb's assignment of TRBD1 cannot be checked, as there is no DNA. The V gene's germline CDR1 is SGHTA and CDR2 FQGTGA. This CDR3 is 15 amino acids long. Variable domain in full (rest from reference TRBV7-3 and TRBJ2-2): GAGVSQTPSNKVTEKGKYVELRCDPISGHTALYWYRQSLGQGPEFLIYFQGTGAADDSGLPNDRFFAVRPEGSVSTLKIQRTERGDSAVYLCASSPDRAPTGELFFGEGSRLTVL.

V and J are TRBV11-2 and TRBJ2-3; TCRdb proposes TRBD1, but this gene call is untestable without DNA. The CDR3 covers 16 residues. The germline V gene has CDR1 SGHAT and CDR2 FQNNGV. The CDR3 reads CASSSGEQAFWDTQYF.

This chain links TRBV7-6 with TRBJ2-1; TCRdb's D call, TRBD1, is unchecked because there is no DNA. The CDR3 runs 16 residues. The germline CDR1 and CDR2 sequences are SGHVS and FNYEAQ. CDR3 in amino acids: CASSFAPQGAPYEQFF.

This chain links TRBV6-2 or TRBV6-3 with TRBJ2-1. The CDR3 totals 15 residues. Per the germline V gene, CDR1 is MNHEY and CDR2 is SVGEGT. CDR3 in amino acids: CASSYSAGAYNEQFF.

V is TRBV21-1 and J is TRBJ1-5; TCRdb selects TRBD1, and the lack of DNA leaves this call unchecked. TRBV21-1 is assigned pseudogene status. CDR3 length equals 17 residues. The CDR3 is CASSNGQGWVNNQPQHF.

The chain uses TRBV4-2 and TRBJ2-7; TCRdb names TRBD1, which stays unverified in the absence of DNA. CDR1 is LGHNA and CDR2 is YNFKEQ in the germline V gene. The CDR3 is made up of 16 amino acids. CDR3 loop: CASSQDTETGVYEQYF.

The rearrangement links TRBV12-3 or TRBV12-4 to TRBJ2-2. The CDR3 runs to 15 residues. The CDR3: CASSPVTLPTGELFF.

The genes are TRBV5-6 and TRBJ2-5; as DNA is missing, the TRBD1 call by TCRdb cannot be tested. Germline V gene sequence: CDR1 SGHDT, CDR2 YYEEEE. The CDR3 sequence is 16 residues long. The chain's CDR3 is CASSARDRESQETQYF.

The V and J genes are TRBV7-9 and TRBJ2-3; TCRdb selects TRBD2, and the lack of DNA leaves this call unchecked. Germline CDR1 SEHNR, CDR2 FQNEAQ (reference sequence). CDR3 length equals 15 residues. The CDR3 loop reads CASSPAGADTDTQYF.

The chain is built from TRBV18 and TRBJ1-6. The CDR3 has 13 amino acids. Germline V lookup: CDR1 KGHSH, CDR2 LQKENI. The CDR3 protein is CASSPPGSSPLHF.

The V gene is TRBV4-1, the J gene TRBJ2-3; the TRBD1 assignment by TCRdb is unverifiable without DNA. CDR1 and CDR2 from the germline V gene are MGHRA and YSYEKL. CDR3 length equals 16 residues. The CDR3 spells CASSQISGRGADTQYF.

CDR3 protein: CASSFILGRELNTGELFF. The chain joins TRBV7-8 to TRBJ2-2; the D call from TCRdb, TRBD1, cannot be confirmed without DNA. Looked up from germline, CDR1 is SGHVS and CDR2 is FQNEAQ. This CDR3 has 18 residues.

The chain uses TRBV6-6 and TRBJ2-7; the D gene TCRdb calls, TRBD1, cannot be checked with no DNA. The CDR3 sequence is 14 residues long. Germline V CDR1 and CDR2: MNHNY, SVGAGI (reference sequence). Here the CDR3 reads CASSYWDRAYEQYF.

The J gene is TRBJ1-1, the V gene TRBV2. The germline gives CDR1 SNHLY, CDR2 FYNNEI. The CDR3 contains 12 residues. The CDR3 sequence: CASSVQYTEAFF.

This chain joins TRBV9 and TRBJ2-7. Germline V lookup: CDR1 SGDLS, CDR2 YYNGEE. This CDR3 spans 14 amino acids. The CDR3 sequence is CASSVGQGPYEQYF. The whole variable domain, remainder taken from reference TRBV9 and TRBJ2-7, is DSGVTQTPKHLITATGQRVTLRCSPRSGDLSVYWYQQSLDQGLQFLIQYYNGEERAKGNILERFSAQQFPDLHSELNLSSLELGDSALYFCASSVGQGPYEQYFGPGTRLTVT.

V gene TRBV7-9 combines with J gene TRBJ2-2; without DNA, the TCRdb call of TRBD1 cannot be checked. Germline loops: CDR1 SEHNR, CDR2 FQNEAQ (reference sequence). CDR3 length: 15 residues. The CDR3 here is CASSGTRVSTGELFF.

This chain uses TRBV25-1 with TRBJ1-2; the TCRdb call, TRBD1, lacks DNA for checking. CDR3 length: 15 amino acids. CDR1 MGHDK and CDR2 SYGVNS come from the germline V gene. The CDR3 here is CASSDQDIPNYGYTF.

The rearrangement links TRBV5-6 to TRBJ2-5; TCRdb outputs TRBD2, but without DNA this stays unchecked. Germline CDR1 SGHDT, CDR2 YYEEEE. The CDR3 consists of 18 residues. CDR3 protein: CASSLDGEREWGQETQYF.

The V call is TRBV9, the J call TRBJ2-1; TCRdb lists TRBD2, though no DNA is available to test this call. The CDR3 is 19 residues long. Germline V gene data show CDR1 as SGDLS and CDR2 as YYNGEE. This chain's CDR3 is CASSVAGLAGGPRYNEQFF.

The CDR3 loop is CSAVRDRYNEQFF. The rearrangement joins TRBV20-1 to TRBJ2-1; TCRdb proposes TRBD1, but this gene call is untestable without DNA. Germline V gene lookup returns CDR1 DFQATT and CDR2 SNEGSKA (reference sequence). This CDR3 contains 13 residues.

This chain links TRBV7-9 with TRBJ1-1; there is no DNA to check the TCRdb D call of TRBD1. The CDR3 has 15 residues. Germline V gene sequence: CDR1 SEHNR, CDR2 FQNEAQ (reference sequence). CDR3 in amino acids: CASSLSTGSVTEAFF.